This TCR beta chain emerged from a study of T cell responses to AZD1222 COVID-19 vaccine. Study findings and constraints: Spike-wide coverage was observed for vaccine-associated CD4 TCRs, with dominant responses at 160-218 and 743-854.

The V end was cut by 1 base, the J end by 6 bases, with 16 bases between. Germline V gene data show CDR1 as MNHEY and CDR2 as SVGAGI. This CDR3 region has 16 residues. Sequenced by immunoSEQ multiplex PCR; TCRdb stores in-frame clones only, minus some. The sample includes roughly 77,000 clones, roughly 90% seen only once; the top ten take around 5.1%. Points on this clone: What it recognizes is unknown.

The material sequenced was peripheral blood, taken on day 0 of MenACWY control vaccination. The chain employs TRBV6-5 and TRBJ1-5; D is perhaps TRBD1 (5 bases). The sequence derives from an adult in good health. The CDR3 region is CASSYWDSGQGQPQHF. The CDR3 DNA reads TGTGCCAGCAGTTACTGGGACTCTGGGCAGGGTCAGCCCCAGCATTTT.